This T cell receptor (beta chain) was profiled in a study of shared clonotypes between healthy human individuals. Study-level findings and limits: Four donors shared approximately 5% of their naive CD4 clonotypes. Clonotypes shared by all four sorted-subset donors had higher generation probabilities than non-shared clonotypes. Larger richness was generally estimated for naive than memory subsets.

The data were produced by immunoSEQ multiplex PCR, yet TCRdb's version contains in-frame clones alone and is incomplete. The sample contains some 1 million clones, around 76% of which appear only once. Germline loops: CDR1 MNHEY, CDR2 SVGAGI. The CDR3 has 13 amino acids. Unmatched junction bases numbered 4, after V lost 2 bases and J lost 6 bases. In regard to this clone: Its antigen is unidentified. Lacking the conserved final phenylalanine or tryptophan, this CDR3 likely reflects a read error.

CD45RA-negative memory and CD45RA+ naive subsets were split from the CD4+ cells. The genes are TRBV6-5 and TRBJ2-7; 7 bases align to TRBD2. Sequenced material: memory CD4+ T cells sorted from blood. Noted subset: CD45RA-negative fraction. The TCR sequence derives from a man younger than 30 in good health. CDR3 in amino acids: CASSYGGESEQYL. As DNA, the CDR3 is TGTGCCAGCAGTTACGGGGGGGAAAGCGAGCAGTACCTC.